One sample yielded the 26 T cell receptor beta chains listed below, sequenced in a study of blood T cells in healthy people across ages. Primed by a sample-barcoded 5' primer and a J-beta primer mix, a second PCR proceeded for about 7 to 11 cycles. MiXCR, applied by TCRdb to the 5' RACE reads, yields one record per CDR3 protein. The repertoire includes about 1.7 million distinct CDR3 sequences, 25% to 30% of them detected once, and roughly 8% sits in the top ten. The sample was blood. These receptors originate from a woman in her thirties in good health.

CDR3 sequence (DNA): TGTGCCAGCAGTTGGACACCATCCTACGAGCAGTACTTC. Protein sequence: CASSWTPSYEQYF. This rearrangement joins TRBV6-2 or TRBV6-3 to TRBJ2-7; D is perhaps TRBD1 (5 bases). The CDR3 spans 13 residues. The ends were cut back, 4 bases at V and 1 base at J, with 8 bases in the middle. From germline, CDR1 is MNHEY and CDR2 SVGEGT.

This chain links TRBV7-3 with TRBJ2-2; TRBD1 might be the D (5 bases). V shed 5 bases and J shed 0 bases, with 10 bases lying between them. CDR1 is SGHTA and CDR2 is FQGTGA in the germline V gene. The CDR3 is 15 amino acids. CDR3 protein: CASSVDTANTGELFF. In DNA, the CDR3 is TGTGCCAGCAGCGTGGACACCGCGAACACCGGGGAGCTGTTTTTT.

A few counts support this clonotype. The rearrangement uses TRBV5-1 and TRBJ2-5; 8 nucleotides align to TRBD2. This CDR3 is 15 amino acids long. After removal of 1 base from V and 5 bases from J, the junction contained 7 bases not matched to a gene. Per germline, CDR1 SGHRS and CDR2 YFSETQ. The CDR3 is CASSLSTAGVETQYF. Written as DNA, the CDR3 is TGCGCCAGCAGCTTGTCCACAGCGGGAGTTGAGACCCAGTACTTC.

The J gene is TRBJ1-4, the V gene TRBV4-1, with 8 bases fitting TRBD1. The germline CDR1 and CDR2 sequences are MGHRA and YSYEKL. The CDR3 runs to 16 residues. The ends lost 7 bases at V and 4 bases at J; junction bases unmatched: 11. The CDR3 DNA sequence: TGCGCCAGCACGTTAACCGCAGGGGGCTTTAATGAAAAACTGTTTTTT. Translating it yields CASTLTAGGFNEKLFF.

The rearrangement uses TRBV5-1 and TRBJ1-4, with 7 bases identical to TRBD1. The trim removed 4 bases at V and 9 bases at J, leaving 15 bases unmatched. Looked up from germline, CDR1 is SGHRS and CDR2 is YFSETQ. The CDR3 runs to 16 residues. DNA for the CDR3: TGCGCCAGCAGCACACCGCGACAGGGAGGAAATAAAAAACTGTTTTTT. Its protein product is CASSTPRQGGNKKLFF. The whole variable domain, remainder taken from reference TRBV5-1 and TRBJ1-4, is KAGVTQTPRYLIKTRGQQVTLSCSPISGHRSVSWYQQTPGQGLQFLFEYFSETQRNKGNFPGRFSGRQFSNSRSEMNVSTLELGDSALYLCASSTPRQGGNKKLFFGSGTQLSVL.

The chain employs TRBV29-1 and TRBJ1-2; maybe TRBD1 (5 bases). Germline V CDR1 and CDR2: SQVTM, ANQGSEA. This CDR3 spans 16 amino acids. Written as DNA, the CDR3 is TGCGGCGCCCTGGCGGGGCAGGCAGACGGGTGGCGGAGCTACACCTTC. Translating it yields CGALAGQADGWRSYTF.

Comment on this clonotype: Possible read error: a much larger clone is one base away. The gene calls are TRBV20-1 and TRBJ2-7; TRBD2 aligns across 10 bases. Germline V gene sequence: CDR1 DFQATT, CDR2 SNEGSKA (reference sequence). The CDR3 covers 14 residues. In nucleotides, the CDR3 is TGCAGTGCTAGCCTAGCGGGAGTAGATTACGTGCAGTACTTC. Translation gives CSASLAGVDYVQYF.

This clonotype turned up a few times. The V gene is TRBV30, the J gene TRBJ2-5; the D is unclear. V dropped 2 bases and J dropped 1 base, with 11 bases sitting between them. The germline CDR1 and CDR2 sequences are GTSNPN and SVGIG (reference sequence). The CDR3 totals 14 residues. Here the CDR3 reads CAWSTTSLQETQYF. The CDR3 region has the DNA TGTGCCTGGAGTACCACCAGCCTCCAAGAGACCCAGTACTTC.

The gene calls are TRBV13 and TRBJ2-3; TRBD2 matches at 11 bases. This CDR3 comprises 17 residues. The J segment lost 2 bases and the V segment lost 7 bases, leaving 11 bases of the junction unmatched. From germline, CDR1 is PRHDT and CDR2 FYEKMQ (reference sequence). The CDR3 sequence: CASTLFTSGGSTDTQYF. The CDR3 bases are TGTGCCAGCACCCTTTTTACTAGCGGGGGATCCACAGATACGCAGTATTTT. Full variable domain (remainder filled in from reference TRBV13 and TRBJ2-3): AAGVIQSPRHLIKEKRETATLKCYPIPRHDTVYWYQQGPGQDPQFLISFYEKMQSDKGSIPDRFSAQQFSDYHSELNMSSLELGDSALYFCASTLFTSGGSTDTQYFGPGTRLTVL.

Only a few counts were recorded for this clonotype. J is TRBJ2-1 and V is TRBV20-1; 11 nucleotides line up with TRBD1. The CDR3 is 14 amino acids. CDR1 and CDR2 from the germline V gene are DFQATT and SNEGSKA (reference sequence). V was pared by 5 bases and J by 10 bases, with 10 bases of the junction left unmatched. CDR3 region: CSADRDRGVPEQFF. In DNA form, the CDR3 reads TGCAGTGCTGACCGGGACAGGGGGGTTCCCGAGCAGTTCTTC.

This clonotype has only a few counts. The V and J genes are TRBV2 and TRBJ2-3; 7 bases align to TRBD2. Germline CDR1 reads SNHLY; CDR2 reads FYNNEI. Trimming took 7 bases from V and 2 from J; bases not matched to a gene: 12. The CDR3 covers 16 residues. The CDR3 is CASNGASGRSTDTQYF. DNA of the CDR3: TGTGCCAGCAATGGGGCTAGCGGTAGATCCACAGATACGCAGTATTTT. Supplemented by reference TRBV2 and TRBJ2-3, the full variable domain reads EPEVTQTPSHQVTQMGQEVILRCVPISNHLYFYWYRQILGQKVEFLVSFYNNEISEKSEIFDDQFSVERPDGSNFTLKIRSTKLEDSAMYFCASNGASGRSTDTQYFGPGTRLTVL.

The chain carries TRBV3-1 and TRBJ1-2; D unresolved. CDR1 and CDR2 (germline): LGHDT, YNNKEL (reference sequence). This CDR3 region has 15 residues. V was shortened by 4 bases and J by 3 bases, with 15 bases between the two germline ends. CDR3 sequence reads: CASSLLSGTDYGYTF. The CDR3 region has the DNA TGTGCCAGCAGCCTCCTTTCAGGCACGGACTATGGCTACACCTTC.

The V gene is TRBV4-2, the J gene TRBJ1-2, with D unclear. The V and J ends lost 4 bases and 4 bases respectively, with 16 bases between them. This CDR3 has 15 residues. In germline, CDR1 is LGHNA, CDR2 YNFKEQ. The CDR3, as DNA: TGTGCCAGCAGCCCCCGAAGTGACGTAGGCTATGGCTACACCTTC. Encoded protein: CASSPRSDVGYGYTF.

There are many counts of this clonotype. The rearrangement joins TRBV4-1 to TRBJ2-5, with TRBD2 matching 9 bases. The CDR3 runs 15 residues. Germline V gene sequence: CDR1 MGHRA, CDR2 YSYEKL. Trimming cost V 0 bases and J 6 bases; bases outside gene matches: 5. The CDR3, as DNA: TGCGCCAGCAGCCAAGAATTTAGCGGGGGAAAGACCCAGTACTTC. Translating gives CASSQEFSGGKTQYF.

V gene TRBV2 combines with J gene TRBJ1-3; D is possibly TRBD1 (6 bases). V was trimmed by 6 bases and J by 1 base, leaving 10 bases between them. Germline V lookup: CDR1 SNHLY, CDR2 FYNNEI. The CDR3 extends over 14 amino acids. CDR3 region: CASRQGLSGNTIYF. The CDR3 nucleotides are TGTGCCAGCAGACAGGGATTGTCTGGAAACACCATATATTTT.

This clonotype was seen only a few times. J is TRBJ2-1 and V is TRBV11-2; D unresolved. Germline CDR1 SGHAT, CDR2 FQNNGV. The CDR3 runs to 15 residues. V dropped 4 bases and J dropped 6 bases, with 16 bases sitting between them. CDR3 loop: CASSSSGEGRNEQFF. The CDR3 DNA sequence: TGTGCCAGCAGCTCATCTGGGGAAGGCCGCAATGAGCAGTTCTTC.

The chain carries TRBV29-1 and TRBJ2-2, with TRBD2 identical over 11 bases. CDR1 is SQVTM, CDR2 ANQGSEA, per germline. CDR3 length: 16 amino acids. V lost 7 bases, J lost 2 bases, and 9 bases stayed unmatched. The CDR3 region has the DNA TGCAGCGGTGGAACTAGCGGGGGTCCCAACACCGGGGAGCTGTTTTTT. As protein: CSGGTSGGPNTGELFF.

This clonotype was recorded only once. The gene calls are TRBV6-1 and TRBJ1-2, with no clear D. V lost 11 bases and J lost 2, with 12 bases in between. Germline CDR1 MNHNS, CDR2 SASEGT. The CDR3 runs to 12 residues. The CDR3 nucleotides are TGTGCCGGCCTGAAGCGGAACTATGGCTACACCTTC. It translates to CAGLKRNYGYTF.

In the case of this clonotype: Possible read error: a much larger clone is one base away. The chain has TRBV5-1 and TRBJ1-2; D uncertain. The germline CDR1 and CDR2 sequences are SGHRS and YFSETQ. This CDR3 has 13 residues. CDR3 region: CASSLDKNYSYTF. CDR3 in DNA: TGCGCCAGCAGCTTGGACAAGAACTATAGCTACACCTTC. Complete variable domain (other parts from reference TRBV5-1 and TRBJ1-2): KAGVTQTPRYLIKTRGQQVTLSCSPISGHRSVSWYQQTPGQGLQFLFEYFSETQRNKGNFPGRFSGRQFSNSRSEMNVSTLELGDSALYLCASSLDKNYSYTFGSGTRLTVV.

V and J are TRBV11-2 and TRBJ2-5; TRBD1 aligns across 9 bases. Germline-derived CDR1 and CDR2 are SGHAT and FQNNGV. The CDR3 spans 17 residues. The V segment lost 3 bases and the J segment 1 base; nucleotides outside the gene matches: 9. The chain's CDR3 is CASSFSIPGQGQETQYF. The CDR3 bases are TGTGCCAGCAGCTTCTCCATCCCGGGACAGGGCCAAGAGACCCAGTACTTC.

The chain couples TRBV20-1 to TRBJ2-3; no firm D call. This CDR3 comprises 14 residues. Trimming left V 3 bases short and J 5 bases short, with 15 bases between. The V gene's germline CDR1 is DFQATT and CDR2 SNEGSKA (reference sequence). The CDR3 loop is CSASKRSSIDTQYF. The CDR3 nucleotides are TGCAGTGCTAGTAAACGTAGTTCAATAGATACGCAGTATTTT.

The chain links TRBV2 to TRBJ1-6, with 8 bases matching TRBD1. This CDR3 comprises 15 residues. V shed 7 bases, J shed 7 bases, and the junction held 9 bases outside the gene matches. CDR1 is SNHLY, CDR2 FYNNEI, per germline. For the CDR3, the DNA is TGTGCCAGCACCAGGACAGGGCTTGGAAATTCACCCCTCCACTTT. Translated, it gives CASTRTGLGNSPLHF.

This clonotype was seen a few times. The chain is built from TRBV7-9 and TRBJ2-3; D assignment may be TRBD1 or TRBD2 (5 bases each). V was clipped by 4 bases and J by 4 bases, with 18 bases between them. Germline loops: CDR1 SEHNR, CDR2 FQNEAQ (reference sequence). The CDR3 covers 16 residues. CDR3 region: CASSSGDVYLADTQYF. The CDR3 region has the DNA TGTGCCAGCAGCTCTGGGGACGTCTACCTGGCAGATACGCAGTATTTT.

The chain's CDR3 is CASSPRQGPTDTQYF. The CDR3, as DNA: TGTGCCAGCAGCCCTCGACAGGGACCCACGGATACGCAGTATTTT. This chain links TRBV12-3 or TRBV12-4 with TRBJ2-3; 7 nucleotides align to TRBD1. J lost 6 bases, V lost 6 bases, and 12 bases had no gene match. The CDR3 totals 15 residues.

The rearrangement joins TRBV25-1 to TRBJ2-3, with TRBD1 matching 7 bases. The trim removed 10 bases at V and 10 bases at J, leaving 20 bases unmatched. The CDR3 totals 15 residues. Germline CDR1 is MGHDK and CDR2 is SYGVNS. This CDR3 reads CANSPGNRGVDAQYF. In nucleotides, the CDR3 is TGTGCCAACTCCCCGGGGAACAGGGGAGTGGATGCGCAGTATTTT.

This chain uses TRBV15 with TRBJ2-7; 7 bases agree with TRBD2. This CDR3 has 16 amino acids. Unmatched junction bases numbered 6, after V lost 0 bases and J lost 1 base. The germline V gene encodes CDR1 LNHNV and CDR2 YYDKDF (reference sequence). CDR3 nucleotide sequence: TGTGCCACCAGCAGAGATCCGCGGGGGAGGTCCTACGAGCAGTACTTC. Its protein is CATSRDPRGRSYEQYF.